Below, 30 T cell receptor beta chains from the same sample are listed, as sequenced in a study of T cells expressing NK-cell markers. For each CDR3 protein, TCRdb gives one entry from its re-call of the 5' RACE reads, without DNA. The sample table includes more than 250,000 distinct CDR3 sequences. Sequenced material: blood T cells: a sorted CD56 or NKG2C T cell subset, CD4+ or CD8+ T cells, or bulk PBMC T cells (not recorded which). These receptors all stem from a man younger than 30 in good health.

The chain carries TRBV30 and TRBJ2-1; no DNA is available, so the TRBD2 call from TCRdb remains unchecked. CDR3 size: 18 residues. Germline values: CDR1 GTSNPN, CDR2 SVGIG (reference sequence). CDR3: CAWSLEGLAGTGYNEQFF.

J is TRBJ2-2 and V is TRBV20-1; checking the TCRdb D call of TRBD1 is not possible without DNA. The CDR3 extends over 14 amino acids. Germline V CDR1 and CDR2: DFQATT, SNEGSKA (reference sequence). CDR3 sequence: CSATGTKNTGELFF.

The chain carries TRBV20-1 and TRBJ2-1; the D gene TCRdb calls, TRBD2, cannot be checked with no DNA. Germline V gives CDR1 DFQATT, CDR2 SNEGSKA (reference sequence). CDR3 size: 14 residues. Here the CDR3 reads CSGLRSGRTVEQFF.

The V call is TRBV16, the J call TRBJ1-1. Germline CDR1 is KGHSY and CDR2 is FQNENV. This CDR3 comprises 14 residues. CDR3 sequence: CASSLAGLGTEAFF.

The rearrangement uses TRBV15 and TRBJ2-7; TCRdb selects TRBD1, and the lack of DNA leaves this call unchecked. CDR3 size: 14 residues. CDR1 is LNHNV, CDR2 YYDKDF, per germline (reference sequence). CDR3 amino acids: CATSRPGSGYEQYF.

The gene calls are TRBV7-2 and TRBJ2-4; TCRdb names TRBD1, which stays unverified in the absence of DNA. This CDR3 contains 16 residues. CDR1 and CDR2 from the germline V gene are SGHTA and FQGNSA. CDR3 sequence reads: CASSTTGLEAKNIQYF.

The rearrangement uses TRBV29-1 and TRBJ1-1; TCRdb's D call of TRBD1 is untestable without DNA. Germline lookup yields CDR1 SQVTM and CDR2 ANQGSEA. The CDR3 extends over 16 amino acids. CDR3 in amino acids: CSVEATGLGMNTEAFF.

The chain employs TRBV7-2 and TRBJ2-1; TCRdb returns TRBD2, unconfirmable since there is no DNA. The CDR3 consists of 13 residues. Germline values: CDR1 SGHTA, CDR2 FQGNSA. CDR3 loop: CATQERGEAKQFF.

The CDR3 sequence is CASSSLRTSGTPNEQFF. This chain uses TRBV11-2 with TRBJ2-1; TCRdb calls TRBD2, which cannot be checked without DNA. There are 17 residues in the CDR3. The germline CDR1 and CDR2 sequences are SGHAT and FQNNGV.

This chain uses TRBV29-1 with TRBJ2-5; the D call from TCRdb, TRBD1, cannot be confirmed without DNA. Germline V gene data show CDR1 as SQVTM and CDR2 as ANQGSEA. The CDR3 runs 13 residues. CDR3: CSVGQGAQETQYF.

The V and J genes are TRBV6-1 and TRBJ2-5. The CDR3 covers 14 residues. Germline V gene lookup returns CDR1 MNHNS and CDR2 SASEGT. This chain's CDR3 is CASSDAALGETQYF.

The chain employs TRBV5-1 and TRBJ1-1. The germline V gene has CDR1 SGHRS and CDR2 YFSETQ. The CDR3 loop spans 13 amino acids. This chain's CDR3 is CASSGTSNTEAFF.

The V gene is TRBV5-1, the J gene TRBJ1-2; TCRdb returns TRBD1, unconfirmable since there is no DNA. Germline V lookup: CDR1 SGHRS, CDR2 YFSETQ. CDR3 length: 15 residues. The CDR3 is CASSWDSEWGNGYTF.

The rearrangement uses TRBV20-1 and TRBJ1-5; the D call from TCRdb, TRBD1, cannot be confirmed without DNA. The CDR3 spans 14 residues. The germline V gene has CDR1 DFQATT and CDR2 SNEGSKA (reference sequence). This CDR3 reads CSARTGDRNQPQHF.

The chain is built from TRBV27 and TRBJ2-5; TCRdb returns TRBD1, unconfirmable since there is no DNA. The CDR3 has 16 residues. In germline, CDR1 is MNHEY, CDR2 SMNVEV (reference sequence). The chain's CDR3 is CASSSYTRTGQETQYF.

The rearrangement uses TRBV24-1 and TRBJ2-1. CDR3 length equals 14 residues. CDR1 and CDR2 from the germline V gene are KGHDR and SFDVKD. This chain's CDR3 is CATSGIADYNEQFF.

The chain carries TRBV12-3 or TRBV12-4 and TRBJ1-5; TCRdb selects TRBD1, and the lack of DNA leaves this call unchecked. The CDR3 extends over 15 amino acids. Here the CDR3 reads CASSWGQLSNQPQHF.

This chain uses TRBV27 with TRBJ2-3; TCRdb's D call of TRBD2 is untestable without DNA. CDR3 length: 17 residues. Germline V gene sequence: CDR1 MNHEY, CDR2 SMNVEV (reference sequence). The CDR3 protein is CASSLRASDLTTDTQYF.

The CDR3 loop reads CASSYAQGWNEQYF. The V call is TRBV12-3 or TRBV12-4, the J call TRBJ2-7; the TCRdb call, TRBD1, lacks DNA for checking. The CDR3 extends over 14 amino acids.

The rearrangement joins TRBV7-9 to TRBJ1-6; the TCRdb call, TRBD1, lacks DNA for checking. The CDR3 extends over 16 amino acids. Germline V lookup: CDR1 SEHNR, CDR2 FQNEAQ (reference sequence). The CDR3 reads CASSLIGAAKNSPLHF.

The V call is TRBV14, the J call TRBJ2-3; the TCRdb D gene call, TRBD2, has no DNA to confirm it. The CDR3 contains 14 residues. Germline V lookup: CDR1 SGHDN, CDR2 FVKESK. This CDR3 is CASSRPPLGDTQYF.

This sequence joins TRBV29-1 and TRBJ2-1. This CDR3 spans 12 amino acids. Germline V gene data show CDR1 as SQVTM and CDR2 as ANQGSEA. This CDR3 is CSERTIRPEQFF.

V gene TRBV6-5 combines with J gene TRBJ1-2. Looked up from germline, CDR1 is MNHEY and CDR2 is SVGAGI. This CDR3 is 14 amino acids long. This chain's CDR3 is CASSYSAVNYGYTF.

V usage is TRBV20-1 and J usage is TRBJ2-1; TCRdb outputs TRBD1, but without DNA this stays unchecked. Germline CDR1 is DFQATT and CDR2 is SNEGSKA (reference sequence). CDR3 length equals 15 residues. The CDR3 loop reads CSARRVGPLGNEQFF.

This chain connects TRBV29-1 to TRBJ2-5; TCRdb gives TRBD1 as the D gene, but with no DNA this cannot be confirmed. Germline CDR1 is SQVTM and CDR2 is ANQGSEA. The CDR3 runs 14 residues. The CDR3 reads CSVSTTGRQETQYF.

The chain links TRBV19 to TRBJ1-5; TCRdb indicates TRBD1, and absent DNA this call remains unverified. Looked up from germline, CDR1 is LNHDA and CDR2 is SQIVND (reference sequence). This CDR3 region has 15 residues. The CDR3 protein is CASRRAGAGNQPQHF.

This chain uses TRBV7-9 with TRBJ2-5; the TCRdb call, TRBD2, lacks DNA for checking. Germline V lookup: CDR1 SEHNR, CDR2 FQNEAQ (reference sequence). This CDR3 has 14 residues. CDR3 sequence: CASSYPGLEETQYF. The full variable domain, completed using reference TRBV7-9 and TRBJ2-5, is DTGVSQNPRHKITKRGQNVTFRCDPISEHNRLYWYRQTLGQGPEFLTYFQNEAQLEKSRLLSDRFSAERPKGSFSTLEIQRTEQGDSAMYLCASSYPGLEETQYFGPGTRLLVL.

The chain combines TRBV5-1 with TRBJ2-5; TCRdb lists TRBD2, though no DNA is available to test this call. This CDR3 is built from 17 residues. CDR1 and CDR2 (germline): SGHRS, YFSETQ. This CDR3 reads CASSLDPGLAGAKTQYF.

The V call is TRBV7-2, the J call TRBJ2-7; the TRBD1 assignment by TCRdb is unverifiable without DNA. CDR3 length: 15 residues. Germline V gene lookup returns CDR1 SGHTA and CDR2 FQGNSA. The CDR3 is CASSLGGQGLYEQYF.

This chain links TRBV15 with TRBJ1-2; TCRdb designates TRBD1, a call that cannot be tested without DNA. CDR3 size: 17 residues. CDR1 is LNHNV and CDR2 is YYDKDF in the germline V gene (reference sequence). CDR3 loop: CATSRDLGVGRDVGYTF.